This paragraph covers one TCR beta chain sequence. TCRdb re-analysed the 5' RACE reads in MiXCR, keeping a single row per CDR3 protein. Among about 210,000 distinct CDR3 sequences, over 9.5% were seen once, and the ten largest hold 2.5% to 3.5%. These data belong to a study of T-cell memory formation after mild COVID-19. Study-wide background: Each donor largely had its own TCR clusters.

The CDR3 runs to 15 residues. Trimming removed 6 bases at V and 3 bases at J, with 17 bases between. The V call is TRBV12-3 or TRBV12-4, the J call TRBJ1-1; D ambiguous. The sequence came from a man between 18 and 29 years old who had mild COVID-19 (a few samples of this study predate the infection). Cell type and time point are not known. The sequencing sample was made of PBMCs or a T cell subset sorted from them (not recorded which). The DNA for the CDR3 is TGTGCCAGCAGGGCGACTGGGGTATTGGACACTGAAGCTTTCTTT. Its translation is CASRATGVLDTEAFF.